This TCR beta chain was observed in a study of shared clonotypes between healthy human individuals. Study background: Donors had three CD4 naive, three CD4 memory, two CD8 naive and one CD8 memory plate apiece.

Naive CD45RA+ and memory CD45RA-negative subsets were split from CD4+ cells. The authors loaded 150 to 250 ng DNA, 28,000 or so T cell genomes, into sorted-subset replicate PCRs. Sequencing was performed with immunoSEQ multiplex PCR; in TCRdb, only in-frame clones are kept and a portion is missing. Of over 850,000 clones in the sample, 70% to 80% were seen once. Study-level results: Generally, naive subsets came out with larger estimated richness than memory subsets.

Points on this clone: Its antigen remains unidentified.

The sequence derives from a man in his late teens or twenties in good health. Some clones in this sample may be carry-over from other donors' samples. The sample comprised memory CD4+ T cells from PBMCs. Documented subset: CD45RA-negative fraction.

CDR3 region: CASSTQEGTEAFF. The CDR3 DNA is TGTGCCAGCAGCACGCAGGAAGGGACTGAAGCTTTCTTT. The rearrangement links TRBV6-4 to TRBJ1-1, with D unresolved. The CDR3 is 13 amino acids. V dropped 6 bases and J dropped 5 bases, with 13 bases sitting between them. The V gene's germline CDR1 is MRHNA and CDR2 SNTAGT.